Included here is one TCR beta chain sequence, with context. Its specificity is not known. This entry belongs to a study of siplizumab effects on memory and regulatory T cells. Findings and limits, study-wide: No more than a minor fraction of alloreactive clones could be traced back to unstimulated subsets. In unstimulated cells, naive T cells appeared more diverse than memory T cells and seemed major alloresponse contributors.

The germline gives CDR1 ENHRY, CDR2 SYGVKD. J was trimmed by 3 bases and V by 7 bases; bases with no gene match: 7. The CDR3 is made up of 14 amino acids. Generated by immunoSEQ multiplex PCR, the TCRdb table keeps only in-frame clones and is missing some. Of under 70,000 clones listed, roughly 78% are singletons. The TCR was taken from a human donor in good health. The specimen was memory CD4+ T cells sorted from blood. The chain uses TRBV10-3 and TRBJ1-2; TRBD1 matches 8 bases. The CDR3, as DNA: TGTGCCATCACCCCGGGACAGGAGGACTATGGCTACACCTTC. This codes for CAITPGQEDYGYTF.